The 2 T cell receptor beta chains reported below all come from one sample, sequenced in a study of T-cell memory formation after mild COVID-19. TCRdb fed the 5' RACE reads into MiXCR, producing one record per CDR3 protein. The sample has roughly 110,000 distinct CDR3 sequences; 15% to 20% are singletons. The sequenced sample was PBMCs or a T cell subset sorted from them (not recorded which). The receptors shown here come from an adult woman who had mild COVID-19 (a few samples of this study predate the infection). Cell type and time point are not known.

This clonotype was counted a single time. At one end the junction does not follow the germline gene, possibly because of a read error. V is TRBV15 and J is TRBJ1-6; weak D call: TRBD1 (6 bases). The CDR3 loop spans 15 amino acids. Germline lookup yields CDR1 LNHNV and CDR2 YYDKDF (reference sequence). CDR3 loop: CATSSRGSCNSPLHF. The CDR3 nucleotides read TGTGCCACCAGCAGCAGGGGATCCTGTAATTCACCCCTCCACTTT. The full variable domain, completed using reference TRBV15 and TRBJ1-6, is DAMVIQNPRYQVTQFGKPVTLSCSQTLNHNVMYWYQQKSSQAPKLLFHYYDKDFNNEADTPDNFQSRRPNTSFCFLDIRSPGLGDTAMYLCATSSRGSCNSPLHFGNGTRLTVT.

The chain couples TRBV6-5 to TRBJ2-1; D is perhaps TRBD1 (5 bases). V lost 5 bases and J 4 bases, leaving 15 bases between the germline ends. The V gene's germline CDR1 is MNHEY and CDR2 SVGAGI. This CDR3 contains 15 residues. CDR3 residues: CASSPGQPIYNEQFF. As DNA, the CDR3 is TGTGCCAGCAGTCCCGGACAACCAATATACAATGAGCAGTTCTTC.